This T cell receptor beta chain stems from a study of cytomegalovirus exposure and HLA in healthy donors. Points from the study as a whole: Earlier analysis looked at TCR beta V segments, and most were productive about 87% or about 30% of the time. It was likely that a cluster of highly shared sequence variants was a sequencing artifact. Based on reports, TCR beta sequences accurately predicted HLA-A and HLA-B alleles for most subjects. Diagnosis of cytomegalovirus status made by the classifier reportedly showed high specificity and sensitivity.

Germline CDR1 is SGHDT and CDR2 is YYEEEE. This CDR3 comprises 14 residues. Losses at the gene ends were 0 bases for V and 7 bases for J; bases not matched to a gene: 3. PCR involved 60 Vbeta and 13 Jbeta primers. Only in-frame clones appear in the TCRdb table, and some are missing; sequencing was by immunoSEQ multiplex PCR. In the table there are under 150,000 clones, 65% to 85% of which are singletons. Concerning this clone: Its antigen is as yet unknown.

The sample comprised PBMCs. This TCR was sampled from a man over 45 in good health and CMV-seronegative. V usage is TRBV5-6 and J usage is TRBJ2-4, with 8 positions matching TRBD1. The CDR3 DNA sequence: TGTGCCAGCAGCTTGGGACAGGGGACTAACATTCAGTACTTC. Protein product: CASSLGQGTNIQYF.